This T cell receptor (beta chain) was identified in a study of technical replicates of blood from a handful of donors. TCRdb's table, derived via immunoSEQ multiplex PCR, lists solely in-frame clones and lacks some. Found here are tens of thousands of clones, under 95% of them singletons; the top ten hold about 0.4%. The CDR3 is 15 residues long. Trimming removed 7 bases at V and 3 bases at J, with 22 bases between. Per the germline V gene, CDR1 is SQVTM and CDR2 is ANQGSEA. V is TRBV29-1 and J is TRBJ2-7, with D perhaps TRBD2 (6 bases). This receptor was identified in a human donor in good health. The sequenced sample was T cells isolated from PBMCs. This CDR3 reads CSAKKPGDLYYEQYF. The CDR3 DNA is TGCAGCGCCAAAAAACCGGGAGATCTCTACTACGAGCAGTACTTC.